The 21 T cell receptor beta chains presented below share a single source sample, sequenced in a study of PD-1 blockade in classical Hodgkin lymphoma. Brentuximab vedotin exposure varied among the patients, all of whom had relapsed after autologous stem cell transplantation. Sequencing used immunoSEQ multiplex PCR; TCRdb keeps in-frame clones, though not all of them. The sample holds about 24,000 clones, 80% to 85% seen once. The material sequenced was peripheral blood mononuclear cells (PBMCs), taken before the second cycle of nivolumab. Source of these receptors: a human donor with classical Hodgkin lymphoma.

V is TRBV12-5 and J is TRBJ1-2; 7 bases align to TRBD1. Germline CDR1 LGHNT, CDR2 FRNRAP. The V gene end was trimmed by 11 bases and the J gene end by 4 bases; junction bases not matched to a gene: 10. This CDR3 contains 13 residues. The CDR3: CASQGGGGYGYTF. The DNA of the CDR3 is TGTGCTTCCCAAGGGGGCGGAGGCTATGGCTACACCTTC.

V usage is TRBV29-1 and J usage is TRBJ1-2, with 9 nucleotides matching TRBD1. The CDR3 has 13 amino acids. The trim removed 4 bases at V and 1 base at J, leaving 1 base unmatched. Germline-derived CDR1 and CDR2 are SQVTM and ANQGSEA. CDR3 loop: CSVGDRDNYGYTF. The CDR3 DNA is TGCAGCGTTGGGGACAGGGATAACTATGGCTACACCTTC.

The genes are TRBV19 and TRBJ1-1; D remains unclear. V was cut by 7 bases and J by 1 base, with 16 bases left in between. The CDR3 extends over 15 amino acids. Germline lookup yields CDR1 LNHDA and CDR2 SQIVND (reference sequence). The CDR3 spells CASKDRPSGNTEAFF. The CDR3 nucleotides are TGTGCCAGTAAGGACCGACCCTCCGGGAACACTGAAGCTTTCTTT.

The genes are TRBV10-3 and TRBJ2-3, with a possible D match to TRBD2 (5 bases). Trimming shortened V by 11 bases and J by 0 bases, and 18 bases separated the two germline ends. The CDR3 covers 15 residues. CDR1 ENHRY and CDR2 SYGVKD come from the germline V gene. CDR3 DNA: TGTGCCTCCCGGGGAGAGGCCTCTAGCACAGATACGCAGTATTTT. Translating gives CASRGEASSTDTQYF.

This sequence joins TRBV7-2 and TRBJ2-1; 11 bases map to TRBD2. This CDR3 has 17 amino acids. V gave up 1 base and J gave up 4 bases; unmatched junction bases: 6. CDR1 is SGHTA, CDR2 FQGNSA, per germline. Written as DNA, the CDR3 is TGTGCCAGCAGCTTAGTACGTGGGACTAGCGGATACAATGAGCAGTTCTTC. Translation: CASSLVRGTSGYNEQFF.

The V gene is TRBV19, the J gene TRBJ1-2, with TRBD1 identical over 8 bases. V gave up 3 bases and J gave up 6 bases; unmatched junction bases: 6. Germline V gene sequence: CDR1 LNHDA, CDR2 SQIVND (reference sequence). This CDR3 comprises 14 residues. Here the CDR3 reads CASSIVSGGHGYTF. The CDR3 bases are TGTGCCAGTAGTATCGTTTCAGGGGGCCATGGCTACACCTTC.

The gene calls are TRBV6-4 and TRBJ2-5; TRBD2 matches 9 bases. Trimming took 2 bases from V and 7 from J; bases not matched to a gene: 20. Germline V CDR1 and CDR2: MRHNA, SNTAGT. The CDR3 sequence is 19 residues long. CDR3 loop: CASSDRASGVGGRQLTQYF. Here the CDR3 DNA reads TGTGCCAGCAGTGACCGGGCTAGCGGGGTAGGGGGGAGACAATTGACCCAGTACTTC.

The CDR3 loop reads CASTLGTTYEQYF. CDR3 nucleotide sequence: TGTGCCAGCACCCTCGGGACTACCTACGAGCAGTACTTC. The rearrangement joins TRBV25-1 to TRBJ2-7; TRBD2 matches at 7 bases. CDR1 is MGHDK and CDR2 is SYGVNS in the germline V gene. J was trimmed by 2 bases and V by 7 bases; bases with no gene match: 5. There are 13 residues in the CDR3.

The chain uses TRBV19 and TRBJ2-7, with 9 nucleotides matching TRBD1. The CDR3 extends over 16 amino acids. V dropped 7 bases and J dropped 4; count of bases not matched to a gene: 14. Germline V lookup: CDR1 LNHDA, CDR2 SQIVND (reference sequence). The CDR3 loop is CASTTLSTGGIYEQYF. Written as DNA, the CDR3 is TGTGCCAGTACCACTTTGTCGACAGGGGGGATTTACGAGCAGTACTTC.

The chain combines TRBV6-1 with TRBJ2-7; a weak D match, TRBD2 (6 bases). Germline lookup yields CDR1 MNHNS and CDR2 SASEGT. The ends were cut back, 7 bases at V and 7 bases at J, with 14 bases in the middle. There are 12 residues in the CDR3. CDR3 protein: CASTTQTREQYF. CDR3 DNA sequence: TGTGCCAGCACCACACAGACTAGGGAGCAGTACTTC.

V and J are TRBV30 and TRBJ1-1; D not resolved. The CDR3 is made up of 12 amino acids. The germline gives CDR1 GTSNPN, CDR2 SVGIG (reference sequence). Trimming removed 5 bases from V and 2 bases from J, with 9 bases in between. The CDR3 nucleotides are TGTGCCTGGGAGGGTGTCAACACTGAAGCTTTCTTT. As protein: CAWEGVNTEAFF.

The CDR3 is CASSVGNTIYF. The CDR3, as DNA: TGTGCCAGCAGTGTGGGAAACACCATATATTTT. The chain links TRBV2 to TRBJ1-3; D is unclear. This CDR3 is 11 amino acids long. Germline CDR1 and CDR2: SNHLY and FYNNEI. The V and J ends lost 4 bases and 4 bases respectively, with 2 bases between them.

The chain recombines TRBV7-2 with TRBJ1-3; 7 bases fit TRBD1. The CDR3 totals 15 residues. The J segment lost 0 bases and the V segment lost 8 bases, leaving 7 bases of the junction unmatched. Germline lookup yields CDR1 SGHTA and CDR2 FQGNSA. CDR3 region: CASSDRRSSGNTIYF. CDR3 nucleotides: TGTGCCAGCTCGGACAGGCGATCCTCTGGAAACACCATATATTTT.

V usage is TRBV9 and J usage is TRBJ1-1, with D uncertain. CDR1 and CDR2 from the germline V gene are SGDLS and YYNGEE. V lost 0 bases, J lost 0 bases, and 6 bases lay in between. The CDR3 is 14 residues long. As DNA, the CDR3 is TGTGCCAGCAGCGTAGGAGAGATGAACACTGAAGCTTTCTTT. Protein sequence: CASSVGEMNTEAFF.

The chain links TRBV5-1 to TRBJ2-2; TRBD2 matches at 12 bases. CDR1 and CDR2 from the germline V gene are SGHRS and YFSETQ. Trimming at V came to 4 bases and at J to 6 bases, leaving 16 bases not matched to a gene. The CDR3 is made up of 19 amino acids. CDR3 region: CASSTAGLAGYSSPGELFF. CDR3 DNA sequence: TGCGCCAGCAGCACGGCGGGACTAGCGGGTTATTCCTCCCCCGGGGAGCTGTTTTTT.

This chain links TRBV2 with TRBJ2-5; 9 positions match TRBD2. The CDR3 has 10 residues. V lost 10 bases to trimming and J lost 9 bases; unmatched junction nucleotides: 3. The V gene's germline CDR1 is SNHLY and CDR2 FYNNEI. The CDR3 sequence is CAIKRGAQYF. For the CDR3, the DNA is TGTGCCATTAAGCGGGGGGCCCAGTACTTC.

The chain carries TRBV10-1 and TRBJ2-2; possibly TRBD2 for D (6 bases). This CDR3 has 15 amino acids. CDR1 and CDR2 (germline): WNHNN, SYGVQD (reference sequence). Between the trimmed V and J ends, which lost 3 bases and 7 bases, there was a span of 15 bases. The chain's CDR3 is CASSDRGLGRGELFF. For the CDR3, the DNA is TGCGCCAGCAGTGACCGGGGACTGGGGCGCGGGGAGCTGTTTTTT.

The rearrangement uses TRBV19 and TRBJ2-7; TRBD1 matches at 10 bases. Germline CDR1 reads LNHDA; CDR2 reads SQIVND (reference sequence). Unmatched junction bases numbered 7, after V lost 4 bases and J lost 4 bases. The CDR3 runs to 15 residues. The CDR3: CASSKPGQGLYEQYF. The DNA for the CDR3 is TGTGCCAGTAGTAAACCGGGACAGGGGTTGTACGAGCAGTACTTC.

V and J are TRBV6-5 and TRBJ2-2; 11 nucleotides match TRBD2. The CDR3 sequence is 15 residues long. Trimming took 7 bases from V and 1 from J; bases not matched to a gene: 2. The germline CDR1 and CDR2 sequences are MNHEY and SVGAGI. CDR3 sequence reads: CASNLAGGNTGELFF. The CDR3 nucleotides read TGTGCCAGCAATCTAGCGGGAGGGAACACCGGGGAGCTGTTTTTT.

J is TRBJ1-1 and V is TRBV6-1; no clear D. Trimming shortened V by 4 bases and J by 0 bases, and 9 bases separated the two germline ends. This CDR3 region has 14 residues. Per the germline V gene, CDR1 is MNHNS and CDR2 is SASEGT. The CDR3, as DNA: TGTGCCAGCAGTGCTCTCACGGTGAACACTGAAGCTTTCTTT. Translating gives CASSALTVNTEAFF.

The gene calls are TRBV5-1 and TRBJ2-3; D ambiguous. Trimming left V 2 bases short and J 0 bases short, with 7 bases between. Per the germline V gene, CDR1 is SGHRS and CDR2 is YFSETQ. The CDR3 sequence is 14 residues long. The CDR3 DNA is TGCGCCAGCAGCTTACCCGACAGCACAGATACGCAGTATTTT. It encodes CASSLPDSTDTQYF. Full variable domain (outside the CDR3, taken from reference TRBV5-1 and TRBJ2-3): KAGVTQTPRYLIKTRGQQVTLSCSPISGHRSVSWYQQTPGQGLQFLFEYFSETQRNKGNFPGRFSGRQFSNSRSEMNVSTLELGDSALYLCASSLPDSTDTQYFGPGTRLTVL.